Below, 31 T cell receptor beta chains from the same sample are listed, as sequenced in a study of T cell repertoires in cytomegalovirus infection. TCRdb reanalysed the reads using MiXCR and keeps one entry per CDR3 protein. The sample carries approximately 490,000 distinct CDR3 sequences, around 11% recorded once. Sequencing was carried out using PBMCs. The receptors originated from a human donor in good health (CMV status not recorded). Some clones in this sample may be carry-over from other donors' samples.

This clonotype was counted ten times or more. This sequence joins TRBV27 and TRBJ2-3; D unresolved. The CDR3 totals 13 residues. Trimming pared 6 bases from V and 0 bases from J, leaving 7 bases between. From germline, CDR1 is MNHEY and CDR2 SMNVEV (reference sequence). CDR3 residues: CASRISSTDTQYF. The CDR3 coding sequence is TGTGCCAGCAGAATCTCTAGCACAGATACGCAGTATTTT.

The chain employs TRBV2 and TRBJ1-1; D gene ambiguous. This CDR3 spans 11 amino acids. Deletions cut 11 bases from V and 4 bases from J, with 11 bases between. Germline assignment: CDR1 SNHLY and CDR2 FYNNEI. The DNA for the CDR3 is TGTGCCGCCCAGTTGATCACTGAAGCTTTCTTT. Translation: CAAQLITEAFF.

Ten or more counts support this clonotype. The chain recombines TRBV27 with TRBJ2-7, with TRBD1 matching 9 bases. Germline V gene data show CDR1 as MNHEY and CDR2 as SMNVEV (reference sequence). The V gene end was trimmed by 1 base and the J gene end by 5 bases; junction bases not matched to a gene: 3. CDR3 length: 14 amino acids. The DNA for the CDR3 is TGTGCCAGCAGTTTATGGACAGGGGACGACGAGCAGTACTTC. Translated, it gives CASSLWTGDDEQYF.

This clonotype was found a few times. V gene TRBV20-1 combines with J gene TRBJ2-4, with TRBD1 identical over 11 bases. The CDR3 runs 16 residues. Germline V gives CDR1 DFQATT, CDR2 SNEGSKA (reference sequence). Losses at the gene ends were 6 bases for V and 0 bases for J; bases not matched to a gene: 7. This chain's CDR3 is CSAWTGGTLAKNIQYF. CDR3 DNA: TGCAGTGCCTGGACAGGGGGCACACTAGCCAAAAACATTCAGTACTTC.

The chain links TRBV5-1 to TRBJ1-5, with TRBD1 matching 10 bases. The V gene end was trimmed by 3 bases and the J gene end by 2 bases; junction bases not matched to a gene: 5. Germline V gene lookup returns CDR1 SGHRS and CDR2 YFSETQ. The CDR3 sequence is 16 residues long. The CDR3 coding sequence is TGCGCCAGCAGCTCCGGGACAGGGGACGGCAATCAGCCCCAGCATTTT. Translating gives CASSSGTGDGNQPQHF.

The V gene is TRBV29-1, the J gene TRBJ2-3; the match to TRBD2 covers 8 bases. This CDR3 is 14 amino acids long. The trim removed 7 bases at V and 1 base at J, leaving 7 bases unmatched. Looked up from germline, CDR1 is SQVTM and CDR2 is ANQGSEA. The CDR3 region has the DNA TGCAGCGCCCGGGGGGGGGAGGGCACAGATACGCAGTATTTT. Its protein product is CSARGGEGTDTQYF.

This clonotype was seen ten or more times. The chain joins TRBV7-6 to TRBJ1-4; D is ambiguous. This CDR3 has 15 residues. The germline V gene encodes CDR1 SGHVS and CDR2 FNYEAQ. V lost 1 base and J 5 bases, leaving 11 bases between the germline ends. CDR3 sequence: CASSLVPQLNEKLFF. CDR3 sequence (DNA): TGTGCCAGCAGCTTAGTCCCACAGTTGAATGAAAAACTGTTTTTT.

The chain has TRBV23-1 and TRBJ1-5; maybe TRBD1 (5 bases). TRBV23-1 is placed among ORFs of uncertain function. The CDR3 is 13 residues long. V was pared by 6 bases and J by 5 bases, with 11 bases between. CDR3 bases: TGCGCCAGCAGGTGGGGCGGAGATCAGCCCCAGCATTTT. It codes for CASRWGGDQPQHF.

This clonotype was counted many times. The rearrangement uses TRBV7-9 and TRBJ2-7; D perhaps matches TRBD2 (6 bases). Trimming shortened V by 6 bases and J by 2 bases, and 11 bases separated the two germline ends. Germline V CDR1 and CDR2: SEHNR, FQNEAQ (reference sequence). The CDR3 consists of 13 residues. The CDR3 coding sequence is TGTGCCAGCAGGCGGGACGGACCCTACGAGCAGTACTTC. Translating gives CASRRDGPYEQYF.

This clonotype has a handful of counts. The genes are TRBV9 and TRBJ2-1, with D maybe TRBD2 (5 bases). The CDR3 covers 13 residues. Trimming shortened V by 3 bases and J by 15 bases, and 19 bases separated the two germline ends. Germline V CDR1 and CDR2: SGDLS, YYNGEE. As DNA, the CDR3 is TGTGCCAGCAGCGACGGCGGGCAGGTACCCTTGTTCTTC. Encoded protein: CASSDGGQVPLFF.

The gene calls are TRBV5-6 and TRBJ2-7; D is tentatively TRBD1 or TRBD2 (5 bases each). Per the germline V gene, CDR1 is SGHDT and CDR2 is YYEEEE. The CDR3 spans 14 residues. With 4 bases removed from V and 6 bases from J, the gap between germline ends came to 17 bases. CDR3 DNA sequence: TGTGCCAGCAGCCCCATGGTCGGGGCCAGCGAGCAGTACTTC. Translation gives CASSPMVGASEQYF.

There are many counts of this clonotype. CDR3 sequence reads: CASSQDISYEQYF. DNA of the CDR3: TGTGCCAGCAGTCAGGACATTTCCTACGAGCAGTACTTC. V is TRBV7-2 and J is TRBJ2-7; possibly TRBD1 for D (5 bases). Trimming cost V 6 bases and J 1 base, with 10 bases left between them. Germline V gives CDR1 SGHTA, CDR2 FQGNSA. This CDR3 has 13 residues.

This clonotype appeared many times. The gene calls are TRBV11-1 and TRBJ1-1; no reliable D call. The germline gives CDR1 SGHAT, CDR2 FQDESV (reference sequence). V was cut by 2 bases and J by 2 bases, with 9 bases left in between. The CDR3 is 14 amino acids. The CDR3 DNA sequence: TGTGCCAGCAGCTTACACAGAAGAAACACTGAAGCTTTCTTT. Translated, it gives CASSLHRRNTEAFF.

This clonotype was counted many times. The V gene is TRBV5-6, the J gene TRBJ2-1, with 10 nucleotides matching TRBD2. In germline, CDR1 is SGHDT, CDR2 YYEEEE. With V trimmed by 4 bases and J by 4 bases, 5 bases remained unmatched. This CDR3 comprises 15 residues. CDR3 residues: CASSPGLAEYNEQFF. DNA for the CDR3: TGTGCCAGCAGCCCAGGACTAGCGGAATACAATGAGCAGTTCTTC.

This clonotype was seen many times. The chain recombines TRBV11-2 with TRBJ1-1; D is unresolved. Germline V lookup: CDR1 SGHAT, CDR2 FQNNGV. The CDR3 is made up of 14 amino acids. Trimming shortened V by 4 bases and J by 4 bases, and 13 bases separated the two germline ends. The CDR3 coding sequence is TGTGCCAGCAGCTCACCGGGAATGGGCACTGAAGCTTTCTTT. It yields the protein CASSSPGMGTEAFF.

The gene calls are TRBV6-4 and TRBJ2-1, with TRBD2 as a possible D gene (5 bases). This CDR3 contains 16 residues. V was trimmed by 6 bases and J by 0 bases, leaving 15 bases between them. CDR1 and CDR2 (germline): MRHNA, SNTAGT. CDR3 in amino acids: CASSPLGGASYNEQFF. The CDR3 bases are TGTGCCAGCAGCCCCCTTGGAGGAGCCTCCTACAATGAGCAGTTCTTC.

This clonotype was seen a handful of times. This rearrangement joins TRBV20-1 to TRBJ1-2; the match to TRBD1 covers 9 bases. The germline gives CDR1 DFQATT, CDR2 SNEGSKA (reference sequence). The ends lost 4 bases at V and 6 bases at J; junction bases unmatched: 6. The CDR3 sequence is 13 residues long. CDR3 protein: CSATTGGADGYTF. As DNA, the CDR3 is TGCAGTGCTACCACAGGGGGCGCGGATGGCTACACCTTC.

Many counts were recorded for this clonotype. The chain uses TRBV28 and TRBJ2-7, with D unclear. CDR1 and CDR2 from the germline V gene are MDHEN and SYDVKM. Trimming cost V 3 bases and J 3 bases, with 6 bases left between them. CDR3 length: 12 amino acids. DNA of the CDR3: TGTGCCAGCAGTTTCGGGTTCTACGAGCAGTACTTC. It translates to CASSFGFYEQYF.

This clonotype was recorded many times. The CDR3 sequence: CASSSYRAQYEQYF. The CDR3 DNA is TGTGCCAGCAGTTCCTACAGGGCACAGTACGAGCAGTACTTC. J is TRBJ2-7 and V is TRBV27, with a possible D match to TRBD1 (6 bases). This CDR3 is 14 amino acids long. With 4 bases removed from V and 4 bases from J, the gap between germline ends came to 14 bases. Germline CDR1 MNHEY, CDR2 SMNVEV (reference sequence).

This clonotype was observed at least ten times. The chain employs TRBV7-9 and TRBJ2-1, with D perhaps matching TRBD1 (5 bases). The CDR3 extends over 15 amino acids. The germline gives CDR1 SEHNR, CDR2 FQNEAQ (reference sequence). V was pared by 5 bases and J by 6 bases, with 17 bases between. CDR3 sequence: CASSRHGAILNEQFF. For the CDR3, the DNA is TGTGCCAGCAGCCGGCATGGGGCAATTCTCAATGAGCAGTTCTTC.

This sequence joins TRBV5-5 and TRBJ2-2; 13 nucleotides line up with TRBD2. This CDR3 is 18 amino acids long. From germline, CDR1 is SGHKS and CDR2 YYEKEE (reference sequence). Trimming cost V 0 bases and J 5 bases; bases outside gene matches: 7. The DNA of the CDR3 is TGTGCCAGCAGCTTGGAAGGACTAGCGGGAGTGGGAACCGGGGAGCTGTTTTTT. Protein product: CASSLEGLAGVGTGELFF.

The chain employs TRBV14 and TRBJ1-2; no firm D call. Germline V lookup: CDR1 SGHDN, CDR2 FVKESK. V dropped 0 bases and J dropped 4 bases, with 9 bases sitting between them. This CDR3 region has 14 residues. Here the CDR3 reads CASSQEGRSYGYTF. CDR3 bases: TGTGCCAGCAGCCAAGAAGGAAGAAGCTATGGCTACACCTTC.

The rearrangement joins TRBV20-1 to TRBJ2-7; TRBD2 is a possible D gene (5 bases). This CDR3 has 16 amino acids. The ends were cut back, 3 bases at V and 0 bases at J, with 18 bases in the middle. Looked up from germline, CDR1 is DFQATT and CDR2 is SNEGSKA (reference sequence). The CDR3, as DNA: TGCAGTGCTAGCGGGATCGGGCAACATTACTCCTACGAGCAGTACTTC. Protein: CSASGIGQHYSYEQYF.

The gene calls are TRBV12-3 or TRBV12-4 and TRBJ2-7; TRBD2 aligns across 8 bases. This CDR3 region has 12 residues. CDR3 region: CATGGVFHEQYF. CDR3 bases: TGTGCGACGGGGGGGGTGTTCCACGAGCAGTACTTC.

This clonotype turned up a few times. This rearrangement joins TRBV7-9 to TRBJ1-2; D is uncertain. The CDR3 length is 11 residues. The germline V and J ends were trimmed by 4 bases and 14 bases, with 14 bases remaining between them. Per the germline V gene, CDR1 is SEHNR and CDR2 is FQNEAQ (reference sequence). DNA for the CDR3: TGTGCCAGCAGCTCTAGGTCGGCTTCGACCTTC. It yields the protein CASSSRSASTF.

This clonotype has at least ten counts. The chain links TRBV7-2 to TRBJ2-3, with D uncertain. Trimming shortened V by 1 base and J by 2 bases, and 7 bases separated the two germline ends. Germline lookup yields CDR1 SGHTA and CDR2 FQGNSA. The CDR3 extends over 14 amino acids. The CDR3 bases are TGTGCCAGCAGCTTAGAGCACTCCACAGATACGCAGTATTTT. Amino acid sequence: CASSLEHSTDTQYF.

This clonotype was found many times. J is TRBJ2-1 and V is TRBV6-4; 7 nucleotides agree with TRBD2. Germline values: CDR1 MRHNA, CDR2 SNTAGT. There are 15 residues in the CDR3. The V and J ends lost 0 bases and 9 bases, in that order; junction bases with no gene match: 8. The CDR3 here is CASSDSGGRGAEQFF. The CDR3 DNA is TGTGCCAGCAGTGACTCAGGCGGGAGAGGCGCTGAGCAGTTCTTC.

The V and J genes are TRBV11-1 and TRBJ1-1; D is unresolved. Germline-derived CDR1 and CDR2 are SGHAT and FQDESV (reference sequence). The CDR3 has 14 amino acids. Trimming left V 0 bases short and J 2 bases short, with 7 bases between. The CDR3: CASSLAWDNTEAFF. CDR3 coding DNA: TGTGCCAGCAGCTTAGCGTGGGATAACACTGAAGCTTTCTTT.

This clonotype has at least ten counts. This rearrangement joins TRBV14 to TRBJ2-5, with 11 bases that match TRBD2. V was clipped by 1 base and J by 2 bases; unmatched bases: 6. This CDR3 comprises 17 residues. Germline CDR1 SGHDN, CDR2 FVKESK. CDR3 in amino acids: CASSQAASGRIQETQYF. The CDR3 DNA reads TGTGCCAGCAGCCAAGCCGCTAGCGGGAGGATTCAAGAGACCCAGTACTTC.

This clonotype was seen repeatedly, ten times or more. J is TRBJ2-3 and V is TRBV7-9; D unresolved. Trimming removed 1 base from V and 6 bases from J, with 14 bases in between. Per germline, CDR1 SEHNR and CDR2 FQNEAQ (reference sequence). CDR3 length: 15 amino acids. The CDR3 DNA reads TGTGCCAGCAGCTTAGGGACGTCTTTCTGGGATACGCAGTATTTT. This codes for CASSLGTSFWDTQYF.

This clonotype was observed many times. V usage is TRBV28 and J usage is TRBJ1-5; maybe TRBD1 (6 bases). This CDR3 comprises 16 residues. Trimming took off 8 bases at V and 0 bases at J, with 17 bases between the two ends. Germline assignment: CDR1 MDHEN and CDR2 SYDVKM. The CDR3 nucleotides are TGTGCCAGCTCAAACGGGACACCCTATAGCAATCAGCCCCAGCATTTT. Residues: CASSNGTPYSNQPQHF.